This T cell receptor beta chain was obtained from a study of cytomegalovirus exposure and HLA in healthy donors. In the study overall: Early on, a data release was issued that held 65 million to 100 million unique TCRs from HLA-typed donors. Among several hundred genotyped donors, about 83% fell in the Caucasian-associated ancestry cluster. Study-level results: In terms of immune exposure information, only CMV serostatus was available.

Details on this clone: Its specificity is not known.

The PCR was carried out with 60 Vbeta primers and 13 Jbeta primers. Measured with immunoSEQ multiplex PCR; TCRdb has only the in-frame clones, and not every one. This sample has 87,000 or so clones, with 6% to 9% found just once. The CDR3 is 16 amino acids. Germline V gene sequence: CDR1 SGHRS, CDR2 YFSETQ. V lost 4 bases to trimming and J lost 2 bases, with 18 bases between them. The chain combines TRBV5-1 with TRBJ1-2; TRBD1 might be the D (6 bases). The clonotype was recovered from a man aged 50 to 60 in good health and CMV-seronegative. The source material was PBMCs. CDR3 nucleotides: TGCGCCAGCAGCCATACCGACAGGAGTCAAAACTATGGCTACACCTTC. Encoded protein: CASSHTDRSQNYGYTF. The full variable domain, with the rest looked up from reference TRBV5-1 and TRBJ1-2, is KAGVTQTPRYLIKTRGQQVTLSCSPISGHRSVSWYQQTPGQGLQFLFEYFSETQRNKGNFPGRFSGRQFSNSRSEMNVSTLELGDSALYLCASSHTDRSQNYGYTFGSGTRLTVV.